The table lists the clone carrying this TCR beta chain with a few counts. Its antigen is not identified. These data belong to a study of beta chain features in type 1 diabetes. Findings and limits, study-wide: Researchers report that Type 1 diabetes patients had moderately but significantly shorter TCRB CDR3s across all four CD4+ subsets. A closer apparent resemblance between naive, central memory and Treg TCRB repertoires was seen in patients than in healthy donors.

TCRB transcripts that were expressed got sequenced, as all of the isolated RNA had been reverse transcribed. Profiling relied on immunoSEQ multiplex PCR, and the TCRdb table lists in-frame clones only, not all of them. The sample yields about 360,000 clones, about 12% seen once. The CDR3 loop spans 14 amino acids. Trimming left V 2 bases short and J 2 bases short, with 7 bases between. Germline CDR1 reads MNHEY; CDR2 reads SVGAGI. The TCR sequence derives from a man aged 18-30 years in good health. V usage is TRBV6-5 and J usage is TRBJ2-1, with D maybe TRBD1 (5 bases). The material sequenced was naive CD4+ T cells from blood. CDR3 nucleotide sequence: TGTGCCAGCAGTTACGTGGGGCCCTACAATGAGCAGTTCTTC. As protein: CASSYVGPYNEQFF.